The source of this T cell receptor (beta chain) is a study of T cell changes during pregnancy in multiple sclerosis. The data were produced by immunoSEQ multiplex PCR, yet TCRdb's version contains in-frame clones alone and is incomplete. Found here are 50,000 to 70,000 clones, 91% of them singletons; the top ten hold 2% to 2.5%. V was shortened by 5 bases and J by 2 bases, with 7 bases between the two germline ends. This CDR3 is 12 amino acids long. Per germline, CDR1 SNHLY and CDR2 FYNNEI. The clonotype comes from a female donor in good health, enrolled as a control in a pregnancy study. Sample: peripheral blood, taken in the third trimester of pregnancy. V is TRBV2 and J is TRBJ2-7; D remains ambiguous. The CDR3 DNA sequence: TGTGCCAGCAGTCAGACTGCCTACGAGCAGTACTTC. It specifies CASSQTAYEQYF.